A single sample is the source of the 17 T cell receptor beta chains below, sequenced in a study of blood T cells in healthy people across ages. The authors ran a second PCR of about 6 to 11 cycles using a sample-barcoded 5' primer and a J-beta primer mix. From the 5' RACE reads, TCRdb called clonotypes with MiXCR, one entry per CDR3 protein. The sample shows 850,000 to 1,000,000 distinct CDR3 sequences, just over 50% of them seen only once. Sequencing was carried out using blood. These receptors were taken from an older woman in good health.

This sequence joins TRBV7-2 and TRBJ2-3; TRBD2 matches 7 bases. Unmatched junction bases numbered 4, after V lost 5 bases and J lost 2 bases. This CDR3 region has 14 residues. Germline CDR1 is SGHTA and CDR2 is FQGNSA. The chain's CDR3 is CASSRGDPTDTQYF. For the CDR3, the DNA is TGTGCCAGCAGCCGGGGGGATCCCACAGATACGCAGTATTTT.

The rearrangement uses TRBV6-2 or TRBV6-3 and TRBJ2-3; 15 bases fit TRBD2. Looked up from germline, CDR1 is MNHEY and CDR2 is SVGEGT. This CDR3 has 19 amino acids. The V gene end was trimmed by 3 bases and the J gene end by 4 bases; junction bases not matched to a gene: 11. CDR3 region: CASSYPGTSGRPRPDTQYF. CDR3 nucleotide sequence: TGTGCCAGCAGTTATCCCGGGACTAGCGGGAGGCCCCGCCCAGATACGCAGTATTTT.

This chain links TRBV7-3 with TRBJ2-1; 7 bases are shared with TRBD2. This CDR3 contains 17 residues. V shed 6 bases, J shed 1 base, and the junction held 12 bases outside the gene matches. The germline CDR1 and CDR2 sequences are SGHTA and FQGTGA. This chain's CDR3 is CASRRSGGEGSYNEQFF. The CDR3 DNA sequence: TGTGCCAGCAGACGTTCGGGCGGGGAGGGTTCCTACAATGAGCAGTTCTTC.

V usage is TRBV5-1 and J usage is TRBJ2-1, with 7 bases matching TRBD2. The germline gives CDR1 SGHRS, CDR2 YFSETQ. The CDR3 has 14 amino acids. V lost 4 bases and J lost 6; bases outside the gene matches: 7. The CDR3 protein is CASSTTAGTNEQFF. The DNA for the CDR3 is TGCGCCAGCAGCACAACAGCGGGAACCAATGAGCAGTTCTTC.

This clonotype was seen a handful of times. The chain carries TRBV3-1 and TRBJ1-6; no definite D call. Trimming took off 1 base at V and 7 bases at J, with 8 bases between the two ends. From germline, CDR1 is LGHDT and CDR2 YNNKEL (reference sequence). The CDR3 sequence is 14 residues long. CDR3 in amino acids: CASSQGGYNSPLHF. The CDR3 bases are TGTGCCAGCAGCCAAGGGGGTTACAATTCACCCCTCCACTTT.

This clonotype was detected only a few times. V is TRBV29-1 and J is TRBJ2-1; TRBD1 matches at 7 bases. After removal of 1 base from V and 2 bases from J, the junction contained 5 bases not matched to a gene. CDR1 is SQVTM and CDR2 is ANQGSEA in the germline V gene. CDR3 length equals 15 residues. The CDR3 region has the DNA TGCAGCGTTGAAGTTCAGGGGGATACCTACAATGAGCAGTTCTTC. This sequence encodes CSVEVQGDTYNEQFF.

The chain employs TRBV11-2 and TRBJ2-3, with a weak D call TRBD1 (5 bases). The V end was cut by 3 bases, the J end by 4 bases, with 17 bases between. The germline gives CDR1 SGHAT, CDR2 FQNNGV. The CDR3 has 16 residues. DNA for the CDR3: TGTGCCAGCAGCTTGGGGCAGGGTGTCGGTGCAGATACGCAGTATTTT. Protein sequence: CASSLGQGVGADTQYF.

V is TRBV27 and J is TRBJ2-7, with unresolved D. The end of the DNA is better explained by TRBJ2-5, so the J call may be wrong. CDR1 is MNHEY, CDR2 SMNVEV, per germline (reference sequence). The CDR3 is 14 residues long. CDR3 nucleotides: TGTGCCAGCAGTTTACAATTAGGCAGGGAGACCCAGTACTTC. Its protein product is CASSLQLGRETQYF.

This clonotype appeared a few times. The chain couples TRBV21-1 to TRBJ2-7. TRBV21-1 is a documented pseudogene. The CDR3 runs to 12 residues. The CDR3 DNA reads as TGTGCCAGCAGCAAATTTCAGGCCGAGCAGTACTTC. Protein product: CASSKFQAEQYF.

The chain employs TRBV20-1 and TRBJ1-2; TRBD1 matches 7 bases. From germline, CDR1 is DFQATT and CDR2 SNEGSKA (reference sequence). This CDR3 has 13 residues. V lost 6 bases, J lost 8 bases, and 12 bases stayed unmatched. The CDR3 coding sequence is TGCAGTGCCCATGACAGGGAGGGGCAGGGCTACACCTTC. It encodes CSAHDREGQGYTF.

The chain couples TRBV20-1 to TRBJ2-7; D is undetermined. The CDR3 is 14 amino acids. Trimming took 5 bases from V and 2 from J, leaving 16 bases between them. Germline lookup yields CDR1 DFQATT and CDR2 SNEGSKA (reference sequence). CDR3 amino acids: CSAVAGMNAYEQYF. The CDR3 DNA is TGCAGTGCTGTGGCTGGAATGAATGCCTACGAGCAGTACTTC.

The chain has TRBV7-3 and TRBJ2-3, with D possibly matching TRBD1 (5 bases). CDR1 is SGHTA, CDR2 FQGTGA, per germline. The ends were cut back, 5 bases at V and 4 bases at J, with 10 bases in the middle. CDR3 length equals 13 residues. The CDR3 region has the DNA TGTGCCAGCAGCGACACAGGCGCAGATACGCAGTATTTT. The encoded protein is CASSDTGADTQYF.

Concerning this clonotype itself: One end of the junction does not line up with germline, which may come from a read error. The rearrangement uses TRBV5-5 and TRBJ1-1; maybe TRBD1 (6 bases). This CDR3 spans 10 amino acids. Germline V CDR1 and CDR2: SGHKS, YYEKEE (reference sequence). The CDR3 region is CASGDTEAFF. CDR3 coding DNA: TGTGCCAGCGGGGACACAGAAGCTTTCTTT. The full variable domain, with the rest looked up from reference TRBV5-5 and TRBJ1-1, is DAGVTQSPTHLIKTRGQQVTLRCSPISGHKSVSWYQQVLGQGPQFIFQYYEKEERGRGNFPDRFSARQFPNYSSELNVNALLLGDSALYLCASGDTEAFFGQGTRLTVV.

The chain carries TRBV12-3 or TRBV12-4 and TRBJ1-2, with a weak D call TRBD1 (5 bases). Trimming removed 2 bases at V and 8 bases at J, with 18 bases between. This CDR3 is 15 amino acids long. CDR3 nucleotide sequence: TGTGCCAGCAGTTTAAGGGGCAGGGTTAGTCACGGCTACACCTTC. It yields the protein CASSLRGRVSHGYTF.

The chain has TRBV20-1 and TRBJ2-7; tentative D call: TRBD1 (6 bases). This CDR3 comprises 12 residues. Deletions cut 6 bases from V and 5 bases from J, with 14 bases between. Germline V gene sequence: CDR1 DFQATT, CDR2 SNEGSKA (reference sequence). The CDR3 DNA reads TGCAGTGCCCAACTCCACAGGGACGAGCAGTACTTC. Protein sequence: CSAQLHRDEQYF.

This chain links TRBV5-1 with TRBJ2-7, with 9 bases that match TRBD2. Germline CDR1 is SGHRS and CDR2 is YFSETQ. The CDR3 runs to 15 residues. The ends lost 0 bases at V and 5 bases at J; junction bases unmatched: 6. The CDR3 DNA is TGCGCCAGCAGCTTGGTGGCTAGCGGGATGAACGAGCAGTACTTC. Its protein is CASSLVASGMNEQYF.

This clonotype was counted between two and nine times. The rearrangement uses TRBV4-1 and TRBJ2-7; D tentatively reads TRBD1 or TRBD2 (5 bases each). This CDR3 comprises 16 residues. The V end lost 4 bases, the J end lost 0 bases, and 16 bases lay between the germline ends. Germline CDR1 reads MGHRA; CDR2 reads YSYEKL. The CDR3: CASSPTWGTSSYEQYF. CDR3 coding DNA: TGCGCCAGCAGCCCGACGTGGGGGACCAGCTCCTACGAGCAGTACTTC.